The source of this T cell receptor beta chain is a study of blood T cell repertoires in COVID-19. Per the germline V gene, CDR1 is MNHEY and CDR2 is SVGAGI. This CDR3 has 15 residues. The ends were cut back, 2 bases at V and 0 bases at J, with 5 bases in the middle. Method: immunoSEQ multiplex PCR; TCRdb's copy keeps in-frame clones and lacks some. There are tens of thousands of clones in the sample; around 82% occur only once, and approximately 3% lies in the top ten. This clone was recorded only once. This TCR came from an older woman with acute or convalescent COVID-19. This chain uses TRBV6-5 with TRBJ2-6, with D perhaps TRBD1 (5 bases). Sequencing used peripheral blood. The CDR3 loop is CASSYRGSGANVLTF. The CDR3 region has the DNA TGTGCCAGCAGTTACAGGGGCTCTGGGGCCAACGTCCTGACTTTC.